The source of this T cell receptor beta chain is a study of T cells in Graves' hyperthyroidism and ophthalmopathy. This CDR3 is built from 15 residues. With 5 bases removed from V and 10 bases from J, the gap between germline ends came to 21 bases. Per the germline V gene, CDR1 is GTSNPN and CDR2 is SVGIG (reference sequence). This clonotype was seen repeatedly, ten times or more. The study left out patients who had uncontrolled infection, other autoimmune disease, pregnancy or lactation. From RNA transcripts, TCR beta CDR3 regions were amplified. TCR CDR3 underwent first-round RT-PCR with the HTBI primer set. TCRdb used MiXCR to reprocess the multiplex PCR reads, holding one entry per CDR3 protein. The sample gives 35,000 to 40,000 distinct CDR3 sequences, 49% of which show up once; roughly 6.2% is in the top ten.

The material sequenced was blood. The chain employs TRBV30 and TRBJ1-6; D ambiguous. This receptor was obtained from a woman between 50 and 59 years old with Graves' hyperthyroidism that later progressed to Graves' ophthalmopathy. This chain's CDR3 is CAWGESLGRRSPLHF. The CDR3, as DNA: TGTGCCTGGGGGGAATCGCTAGGCAGAAGATCACCCCTCCACTTT.